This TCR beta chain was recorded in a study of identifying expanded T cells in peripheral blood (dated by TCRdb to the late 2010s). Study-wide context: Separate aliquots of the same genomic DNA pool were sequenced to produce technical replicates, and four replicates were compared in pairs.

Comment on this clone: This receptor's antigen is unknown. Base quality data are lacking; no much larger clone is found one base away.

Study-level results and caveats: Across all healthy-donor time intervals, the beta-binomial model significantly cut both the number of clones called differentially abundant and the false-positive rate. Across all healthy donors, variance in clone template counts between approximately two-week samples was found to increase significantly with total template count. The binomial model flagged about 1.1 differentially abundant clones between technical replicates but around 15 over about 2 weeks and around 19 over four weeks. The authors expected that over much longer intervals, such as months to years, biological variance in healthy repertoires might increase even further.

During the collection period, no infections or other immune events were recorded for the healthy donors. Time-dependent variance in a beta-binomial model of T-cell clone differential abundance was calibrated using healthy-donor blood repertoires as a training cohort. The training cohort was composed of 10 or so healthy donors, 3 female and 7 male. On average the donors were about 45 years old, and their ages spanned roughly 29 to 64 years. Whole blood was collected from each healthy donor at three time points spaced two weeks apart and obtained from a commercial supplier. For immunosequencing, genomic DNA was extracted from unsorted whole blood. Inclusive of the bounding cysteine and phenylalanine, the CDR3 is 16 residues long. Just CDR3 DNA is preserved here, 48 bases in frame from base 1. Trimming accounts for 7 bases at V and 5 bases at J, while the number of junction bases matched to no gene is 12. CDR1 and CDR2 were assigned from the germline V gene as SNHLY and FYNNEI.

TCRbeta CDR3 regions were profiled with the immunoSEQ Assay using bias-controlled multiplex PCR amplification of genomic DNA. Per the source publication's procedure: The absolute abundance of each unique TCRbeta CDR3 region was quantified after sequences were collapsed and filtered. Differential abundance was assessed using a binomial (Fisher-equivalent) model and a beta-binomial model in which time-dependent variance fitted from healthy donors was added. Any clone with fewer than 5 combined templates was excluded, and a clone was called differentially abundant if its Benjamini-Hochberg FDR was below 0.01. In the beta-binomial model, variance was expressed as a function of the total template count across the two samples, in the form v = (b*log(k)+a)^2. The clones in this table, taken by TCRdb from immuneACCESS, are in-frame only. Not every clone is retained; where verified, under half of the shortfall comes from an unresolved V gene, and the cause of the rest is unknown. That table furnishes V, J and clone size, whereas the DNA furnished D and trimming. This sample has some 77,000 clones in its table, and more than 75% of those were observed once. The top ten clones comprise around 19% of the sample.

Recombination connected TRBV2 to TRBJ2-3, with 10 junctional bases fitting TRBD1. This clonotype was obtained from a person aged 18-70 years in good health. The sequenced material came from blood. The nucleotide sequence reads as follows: TGTGCCAGCAAGATACGGACAGGGGGTTTTCTAGATACGCAGTATTTT. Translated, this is CASKIRTGGFLDTQYF.